What follows are 26 T cell receptor beta chains derived from one specimen sequenced in a study of graft-versus-host responses after intestinal transplantation. Using immunoSEQ multiplex PCR, the repertoire was profiled, and TCRdb retains in-frame clones only, with some absent. The sample holds around 69,000 clones, about 90% seen once. No antigen has been identified for these receptors. This specimen consisted of unstimulated CD8+ T cells sorted from spleen or lymph node cells, obtained before transplant. All receptors derive from a human donor who was the organ donor for an intestinal transplant.

This clone appeared once. The chain joins TRBV5-6 to TRBJ1-5; a possible D gene is TRBD1 (5 bases). V was clipped by 1 base and J by 1 base, with 15 bases between them. CDR3 length: 17 amino acids. Germline V CDR1 and CDR2: SGHDT, YYEEEE. The CDR3 is CASSLTQGTLSNQPQHF. DNA of the CDR3: TGTGCCAGCAGCTTGACGCAGGGTACCTTAAGCAATCAGCCCCAGCATTTT.

The chain joins TRBV25-1 to TRBJ1-4; D remains ambiguous. The CDR3 is 11 amino acids. Trimming left V 6 bases short and J 8 bases short, with 7 bases between. Germline V gene sequence: CDR1 MGHDK, CDR2 SYGVNS. DNA of the CDR3: TGTGCCAGCAGGGACTGGGAAAAACTGTTTTTT. Translating it yields CASRDWEKLFF.

The J gene is TRBJ2-7, the V gene TRBV7-8; 8 bases match TRBD1. The V and J ends lost 4 bases and 3 bases, in that order; junction bases with no gene match: 5. The germline V gene encodes CDR1 SGHVS and CDR2 FQNEAQ. The CDR3 is made up of 14 amino acids. The DNA for the CDR3 is TGTGCCAGCAGCTCTACAGGGGGGCTCTACGAGCAGTACGTC. This sequence encodes CASSSTGGLYEQYV.

V usage is TRBV7-2 and J usage is TRBJ2-1; D uncertain. V lost 1 base, J lost 4 bases, and 8 bases lay in between. In germline, CDR1 is SGHTA, CDR2 FQGNSA. This CDR3 comprises 14 residues. CDR3 DNA sequence: TGTGCCAGCAGCTTAGGAGGTGGATACAATGAGCAGTTCTTC. Its translation is CASSLGGGYNEQFF.

The chain has TRBV28 and TRBJ2-3; 11 bases agree with TRBD2. V shed 8 bases and J 1 base; nucleotides not matched to a gene: 2. Per germline, CDR1 MDHEN and CDR2 SYDVKM. This CDR3 comprises 14 residues. The CDR3 is CASLGLAGTDTQYF. CDR3 bases: TGTGCCAGCCTGGGACTAGCGGGCACAGATACGCAGTATTTT.

This clone was counted a single time. The chain combines TRBV11-2 with TRBJ2-1, with D unresolved. Germline V gives CDR1 SGHAT, CDR2 FQNNGV. Trimming took 3 bases from V and 7 from J, leaving 7 bases between them. This CDR3 spans 12 amino acids. CDR3 amino acids: CASSFSPNEQFF. DNA for the CDR3: TGTGCCAGCAGCTTCAGTCCGAATGAGCAGTTCTTC.

The chain uses TRBV4-2 and TRBJ2-1; 10 bases align to TRBD2. The junction had 12 bases not matched to a gene; V was cut back by 4 bases and J by 9 bases. This CDR3 comprises 16 residues. Germline V lookup: CDR1 LGHNA, CDR2 YNFKEQ. CDR3 DNA: TGTGCCAGCAGCCGCGAATCTAGCGGGGGAGCGGCTGAGCAGTTCTTC. Translation gives CASSRESSGGAAEQFF.

V usage is TRBV19 and J usage is TRBJ1-6, with D tentatively TRBD1 (5 bases). Deletions cut 4 bases from V and 7 bases from J, with 8 bases between. Germline lookup yields CDR1 LNHDA and CDR2 SQIVND (reference sequence). This CDR3 is 13 amino acids long. As DNA, the CDR3 is TGTGCCAGTAGTACAGGGTGGAATTCACCCCTCCACTTT. The encoded protein is CASSTGWNSPLHF.

The V gene is TRBV5-1, the J gene TRBJ2-1, with D possibly matching TRBD1 (6 bases). Germline CDR1 SGHRS, CDR2 YFSETQ. There are 14 residues in the CDR3. Trimming removed 0 bases from V and 7 bases from J, with 11 bases in between. Here the CDR3 reads CASSLGYRVNEQFF. Written as DNA, the CDR3 is TGCGCCAGCAGCTTGGGTTACAGGGTGAATGAGCAGTTCTTC. Together with reference TRBV5-1 and TRBJ2-1, the CDR3 gives the full variable domain: KAGVTQTPRYLIKTRGQQVTLSCSPISGHRSVSWYQQTPGQGLQFLFEYFSETQRNKGNFPGRFSGRQFSNSRSEMNVSTLELGDSALYLCASSLGYRVNEQFFGPGTRLTVL.

This chain links TRBV5-1 with TRBJ1-1; 7 bases align to TRBD1. The J segment lost 4 bases and the V segment lost 2 bases, leaving 8 bases of the junction unmatched. The length of the CDR3 is 15 residues. CDR1 and CDR2 (germline): SGHRS, YFSETQ. The CDR3 protein is CASSFSLTGRTEAFF. DNA of the CDR3: TGCGCCAGCAGCTTCTCCTTGACAGGGCGCACTGAAGCTTTCTTT.

V gene TRBV9 combines with J gene TRBJ1-6, with D tentatively TRBD1 (6 bases). Germline values: CDR1 SGDLS, CDR2 YYNGEE. The CDR3 sequence is 14 residues long. Trimming took off 4 bases at V and 4 bases at J, with 9 bases between the two ends. The CDR3 coding sequence is TGTGCCAGCAGCCCGACAGGTTATAATTCACCCCTCCACTTT. Residues: CASSPTGYNSPLHF. Together with reference TRBV9 and TRBJ1-6, the CDR3 gives the full variable domain: DSGVTQTPKHLITATGQRVTLRCSPRSGDLSVYWYQQSLDQGLQFLIQYYNGEERAKGNILERFSAQQFPDLHSELNLSSLELGDSALYFCASSPTGYNSPLHFGNGTRLTVT.

This chain uses TRBV18 with TRBJ2-7; 7 bases are a match to TRBD2. CDR1 KGHSH and CDR2 LQKENI come from the germline V gene. Trimming cost V 0 bases and J 4 bases; bases outside gene matches: 0. CDR3 size: 13 residues. The CDR3 protein is CASSPPAGYEQYV. The CDR3 DNA reads TGTGCCAGCTCACCACCAGCGGGATACGAGCAGTACGTC.

The chain joins TRBV7-8 to TRBJ2-7; 8 bases match TRBD1. Germline CDR1 and CDR2: SGHVS and FQNEAQ. The CDR3 consists of 18 residues. Trimming at V came to 5 bases and at J to 6 bases, leaving 21 bases not matched to a gene. CDR3 in amino acids: CASSRGVSDRAFGFEQYV. The CDR3 coding sequence is TGTGCCAGCAGCCGCGGCGTGTCGGACAGGGCCTTTGGTTTCGAGCAGTACGTC.

This clone turned up a few times. The chain combines TRBV27 with TRBJ2-2; 8 positions match TRBD1. The CDR3 is 15 residues long. Germline V gene sequence: CDR1 MNHEY, CDR2 SMNVEV (reference sequence). V lost 3 bases and J lost 3; bases outside the gene matches: 3. This CDR3 is CASSLRTGYTGELFF. As DNA, the CDR3 is TGTGCCAGCAGTTTGAGGACAGGGTACACCGGGGAGCTGTTTTTT.

The J gene is TRBJ2-3, the V gene TRBV11-3; D is possibly TRBD2 (5 bases). The CDR3 extends over 12 amino acids. V shed 5 bases and J shed 4 bases, with 7 bases lying between them. Germline-derived CDR1 and CDR2 are SGHNT and YENEEA. In DNA, the CDR3 is TGTGCCAGCAGCGCGCGGGCAGATACGCAGTATTTT. Amino acid sequence: CASSARADTQYF.

The gene calls are TRBV27 and TRBJ1-1; D remains ambiguous. The CDR3 extends over 15 amino acids. V gave up 2 bases and J gave up 1 base, with 11 bases separating them. Germline V gives CDR1 MNHEY, CDR2 SMNVEV (reference sequence). For the CDR3, the DNA is TGTGCCAGCAGTTTAAGTTCGGGTTGGAACACTGAAGCTTTCTTT. It yields the protein CASSLSSGWNTEAFF.

The chain combines TRBV6-1 with TRBJ2-7, with D maybe TRBD2 (5 bases). Germline V gene lookup returns CDR1 MNHNS and CDR2 SASEGT. V was cut by 2 bases and J by 0 bases, with 11 bases left in between. This CDR3 is 15 amino acids long. CDR3 nucleotide sequence: TGTGCCAGCAGTGAAATCGGGGATAGCTCCTACGAGCAGTACGTC. It specifies CASSEIGDSSYEQYV.

This chain connects TRBV25-1 to TRBJ1-2; D is possibly TRBD1 (5 bases). The V end lost 4 bases, the J end lost 8 bases, and 20 bases lay between the germline ends. Germline V CDR1 and CDR2: MGHDK, SYGVNS. This CDR3 contains 15 residues. The CDR3 DNA is TGTGCCAGCAGTGTGGGGAGGGACTTAGGGTTCGGCTACACCTTC. This sequence encodes CASSVGRDLGFGYTF.

CDR3: CASSRGTGDLYGYTF. The CDR3, as DNA: TGTGCCAGCTCACGAGGGACAGGGGATCTCTATGGCTACACCTTC. The V call is TRBV18, the J call TRBJ1-2; 10 bases map to TRBD1. Trimming took 4 bases from V and 4 from J; bases not matched to a gene: 6. The CDR3 extends over 15 amino acids. The germline CDR1 and CDR2 sequences are KGHSH and LQKENI. Using reference TRBV18 and TRBJ1-2 for the parts outside the CDR3, the full variable domain is NAGVMQNPRHLVRRRGQEARLRCSPMKGHSHVYWYRQLPEEGLKFMVYLQKENIIDESGMPKERFSAEFPKEGPSILRIQQVVRGDSAAYFCASSRGTGDLYGYTFGSGTRLTVV.

This chain connects TRBV6-6 to TRBJ2-3; D is perhaps TRBD2 (6 bases). Trimming removed 3 bases at V and 5 bases at J, with 12 bases between. From germline, CDR1 is MNHNY and CDR2 SVGAGI (reference sequence). CDR3 size: 14 residues. The CDR3, as DNA: TGTGCCAGCAGTTATGTGGGGGGTAAAGATACGCAGTATTTT. Protein: CASSYVGGKDTQYF.

The genes are TRBV5-1 and TRBJ2-3, with unresolved D. Trimming took 4 bases from V and 0 from J, leaving 6 bases between them. Germline loops: CDR1 SGHRS, CDR2 YFSETQ. This CDR3 has 13 residues. As DNA, the CDR3 is TGCGCCAGCAGCGACACTAGCACAGATACGCAGTATTTT. It translates to CASSDTSTDTQYF.

The chain is built from TRBV9 and TRBJ1-1, with TRBD1 matching 7 bases. CDR1 and CDR2 (germline): SGDLS, YYNGEE. This CDR3 contains 13 residues. Trimming at V came to 4 bases and at J to 10 bases, leaving 10 bases not matched to a gene. CDR3 bases: TGTGCCAGCAGCCAAATCACAGGGGCGGGAGCTTTCTTT. Protein product: CASSQITGAGAFF.

The chain recombines TRBV9 with TRBJ2-2; the match to TRBD1 covers 9 bases. Unmatched junction bases numbered 6, after V lost 3 bases and J lost 6 bases. CDR1 is SGDLS, CDR2 YYNGEE, per germline. The CDR3 loop spans 15 amino acids. The CDR3 loop reads CASSAPGQGPGELFF. CDR3 in DNA: TGTGCCAGCAGCGCCCCGGGACAGGGACCCGGGGAGCTGTTTTTT.

The chain recombines TRBV27 with TRBJ1-2; D is perhaps TRBD1 (6 bases). Deletions cut 4 bases from V and 0 bases from J, with 9 bases between. Looked up from germline, CDR1 is MNHEY and CDR2 is SMNVEV (reference sequence). The CDR3 covers 14 residues. The CDR3 coding sequence is TGTGCCAGCAGTTCGGACAGTACTAACTATGGCTACACCTTC. Its protein product is CASSSDSTNYGYTF.

The CDR3, as DNA: TGTGCCTGGAGTAATAGCAATGAGCAGTTCTTC. As protein: CAWSNSNEQFF. The chain is built from TRBV30 and TRBJ2-1; D ambiguous. The germline V gene has CDR1 GTSNPN and CDR2 SVGIG (reference sequence). The CDR3 runs to 11 residues. V lost 2 bases and J lost 6, with 5 bases in between.

The rearrangement links TRBV7-3 to TRBJ2-1; perhaps TRBD1 as D (5 bases). Trimming shortened V by 5 bases and J by 3 bases, and 20 bases separated the two germline ends. Per the germline V gene, CDR1 is SGHTA and CDR2 is FQGTGA. There are 17 residues in the CDR3. The CDR3, as DNA: TGTGCCAGCAGCCCATACCAGGGCAAGCCCCTCTACAATGAGCAGTTCTTC. Protein: CASSPYQGKPLYNEQFF.